These 24 T cell receptor beta chains originate from one sample sequenced in a study of cytomegalovirus exposure and HLA in healthy donors. Vbeta (60) and Jbeta (13) primers were used in the PCR. Here immunoSEQ multiplex PCR was the method, and the copy in TCRdb shows in-frame clones only, minus some. The sample consists of approximately 190,000 clones, approximately 90% of them appearing once. Sample: PBMCs. These receptors were taken from a boy younger than 10 in good health and CMV-seronegative.

The V call is TRBV5-4, the J call TRBJ2-2; 9 positions match TRBD1. J gave up 3 bases and V 0 bases, and 0 bases lay outside the gene matches. CDR3 length: 15 residues. Germline values: CDR1 SGHNT, CDR2 YYREEE (reference sequence). The CDR3 is CASSLGDRDTGELFF. CDR3 DNA sequence: TGTGCCAGCAGCTTGGGGGACAGGGACACCGGGGAGCTGTTTTTT. The variable domain in full, completed from reference TRBV5-4 and TRBJ2-2, reads ETGVTQSPTHLIKTRGQQVTLRCSSQSGHNTVSWYQQALGQGPQFIFQYYREEENGRGNFPPRFSGLQFPNYSSELNVNALELDDSALYLCASSLGDRDTGELFFGEGSRLTVL.

The rearrangement uses TRBV29-1 and TRBJ2-1; 7 bases are shared with TRBD2. V shed 4 bases and J 1 base; nucleotides not matched to a gene: 4. Germline CDR1 and CDR2: SQVTM and ANQGSEA. There are 14 residues in the CDR3. The CDR3 region is CSVVLRESYNEQFF. CDR3 nucleotides: TGCAGCGTTGTACTGCGGGAGTCCTACAATGAGCAGTTCTTC.

This chain uses TRBV6-6 with TRBJ2-5; D gene unclear. The closer fit of TRBJ2-7 to the DNA end suggests the J call may be wrong. The CDR3 runs 15 residues. Germline V gene data show CDR1 as MNHNY and CDR2 as SVGAGI (reference sequence). The CDR3 is CASSSRLSSSYEQYF. The CDR3 nucleotides read TGTGCCAGCAGTTCGAGACTCTCGAGCTCCTACGAGCAGTACTTC.

The genes are TRBV20-1 and TRBJ1-1; the D is unclear. With 6 bases removed from V and 3 bases from J, the gap between germline ends came to 8 bases. The CDR3 covers 11 residues. Looked up from germline, CDR1 is DFQATT and CDR2 is SNEGSKA (reference sequence). The CDR3 loop is CSAGSDTEAFF. The CDR3 nucleotides read TGCAGTGCCGGTTCGGACACTGAAGCTTTCTTT.

The genes are TRBV27 and TRBJ1-1, with D possibly being TRBD1 (5 bases). This CDR3 has 13 residues. Trimming pared 8 bases from V and 1 base from J, leaving 11 bases between. CDR1 is MNHEY, CDR2 SMNVEV, per germline (reference sequence). CDR3 region: CASWGLRNTEAFF. In DNA form, the CDR3 reads TGTGCCAGCTGGGGCCTCCGGAACACTGAAGCTTTCTTT.

V is TRBV5-1 and J is TRBJ1-2, with TRBD1 matching 9 bases. The V segment lost 4 bases and the J segment 8 bases; nucleotides outside the gene matches: 6. This CDR3 is 13 amino acids long. The germline V gene has CDR1 SGHRS and CDR2 YFSETQ. CDR3 bases: TGCGCCAGCAGCAGGACAGGGGATCTGGGCTACACCTTC. It encodes CASSRTGDLGYTF.

The rearrangement links TRBV27 to TRBJ2-5, with a possible D match to TRBD2 (6 bases). V was clipped by 4 bases and J by 2 bases, with 17 bases between them. This CDR3 comprises 16 residues. From germline, CDR1 is MNHEY and CDR2 SMNVEV (reference sequence). CDR3 protein: CASSSLGSGLQETQYF. CDR3 DNA: TGTGCCAGCAGTTCCCTAGGAAGCGGGCTACAAGAGACCCAGTACTTC.

V is TRBV5-1 and J is TRBJ2-5; TRBD2 aligns across 8 bases. The CDR3 spans 17 residues. The junction had 14 bases not matched to a gene; V was cut back by 4 bases and J by 3 bases. Germline CDR1 reads SGHRS; CDR2 reads YFSETQ. CDR3 in amino acids: CASSPSRSSGHEETQYF. The CDR3 DNA sequence: TGCGCCAGCAGCCCCTCTCGATCTAGCGGGCACGAAGAGACCCAGTACTTC.

This clone has a handful of counts. V usage is TRBV6-6 and J usage is TRBJ1-5; TRBD1 matches 7 bases. CDR1 is MNHNY, CDR2 SVGAGI, per germline (reference sequence). Trimming cost V 4 bases and J 6 bases; bases outside gene matches: 6. The CDR3 is 14 residues long. Here the CDR3 DNA reads TGTGCCAGCAGTTTCCAGGGGGGCGGTCAGCCCCAGCATTTT. It specifies CASSFQGGGQPQHF.

The chain recombines TRBV9 with TRBJ1-1, with D possibly matching TRBD1 (5 bases). The germline V and J ends were trimmed by 4 bases and 4 bases, with 14 bases remaining between them. The CDR3 totals 14 residues. Germline V gene sequence: CDR1 SGDLS, CDR2 YYNGEE. The CDR3 is CASSLSGFGTEAFF. The DNA for the CDR3 is TGTGCCAGCAGCCTTTCAGGGTTCGGCACTGAAGCTTTCTTT.

V gene TRBV5-1 combines with J gene TRBJ1-1; TRBD1 matches at 7 bases. Germline trimming cut 2 bases from V and 5 bases from J; bases unmatched to any gene: 9. The CDR3 is 15 residues long. The germline gives CDR1 SGHRS, CDR2 YFSETQ. The CDR3 reads CASSLMGTVGTEAFF. The CDR3, as DNA: TGCGCCAGCAGCTTAATGGGGACAGTTGGGACTGAAGCTTTCTTT.

This chain connects TRBV1 to TRBJ1-3. TRBV1 is annotated as a pseudogene. This CDR3 spans 14 amino acids. The CDR3 sequence is CTSGGRDCRNTIYF. In DNA form, the CDR3 reads TGCACCAGCGGTGGGCGGGACTGCCGAAACACCATATATTTT.

The rearrangement links TRBV6-5 to TRBJ1-4, with 11 bases that match TRBD1. The V segment lost 8 bases and the J segment 5 bases; nucleotides outside the gene matches: 1. Germline V gives CDR1 MNHEY, CDR2 SVGAGI. CDR3 length: 13 residues. The CDR3 here is CASRTGGNEKLFF. CDR3 nucleotides: TGTGCCAGCCGGACAGGGGGCAATGAAAAACTGTTTTTT.

The chain's CDR3 is CASSLGTGGGASETQYF. The CDR3 DNA follows: TGTGCCAGCAGCTTGGGTACAGGCGGGGGGGCCTCAGAGACCCAGTACTTC. The V and J genes are TRBV5-4 and TRBJ2-5; 9 nucleotides line up with TRBD2. CDR3 length equals 17 residues. With 0 bases clipped from V and 4 bases from J, the junction kept 10 bases outside the gene matches. CDR1 is SGHNT and CDR2 is YYREEE in the germline V gene (reference sequence).

This clone has only one observation. The V gene is TRBV11-2, the J gene TRBJ2-7; TRBD2 agrees at 12 bases. The CDR3 runs to 15 residues. Germline V gives CDR1 SGHAT, CDR2 FQNNGV. V gave up 1 base and J gave up 4 bases; unmatched junction bases: 2. CDR3 in amino acids: CASSLVGLAGYEQYF. CDR3 in DNA: TGTGCCAGCAGCTTAGTAGGACTAGCGGGGTACGAGCAGTACTTC. The full variable domain, with the rest looked up from reference TRBV11-2 and TRBJ2-7, is EAGVAQSPRYKIIEKRQSVAFWCNPISGHATLYWYQQILGQGPKLLIQFQNNGVVDDSQLPKDRFSAERLKGVDSTLKIQPAKLEDSAVYLCASSLVGLAGYEQYFGPGTRLTVT.

Only a few counts were recorded for this clone. The chain has TRBV5-1 and TRBJ1-4; perhaps TRBD1 as D (5 bases). Germline CDR1 is SGHRS and CDR2 is YFSETQ. The CDR3 sequence is 15 residues long. Trimming removed 0 bases at V and 8 bases at J, with 14 bases between. The CDR3 DNA reads TGCGCCAGCAGCTTGGATGGGTCAGGGAGGGAAAAACTGTTTTTT. This gives the protein CASSLDGSGREKLFF. Filled out from reference TRBV5-1 and TRBJ1-4, the complete variable domain reads KAGVTQTPRYLIKTRGQQVTLSCSPISGHRSVSWYQQTPGQGLQFLFEYFSETQRNKGNFPGRFSGRQFSNSRSEMNVSTLELGDSALYLCASSLDGSGREKLFFGSGTQLSVL.

This CDR3 reads CASRPTLEQVNTEAFF. In nucleotides, the CDR3 is TGTGCCAGCAGACCAACCTTGGAACAGGTTAACACTGAAGCTTTCTTT. The gene calls are TRBV28 and TRBJ1-1; TRBD1 might be the D (5 bases). Per the germline V gene, CDR1 is MDHEN and CDR2 is SYDVKM. The CDR3 has 16 amino acids. Trimming stripped 6 bases from V and 2 bases from J, with 19 bases between.

The chain couples TRBV28 to TRBJ1-3; no firm D call. Germline-derived CDR1 and CDR2 are MDHEN and SYDVKM. The length of the CDR3 is 16 residues. The V end lost 2 bases, the J end lost 0 bases, and 11 bases lay between the germline ends. In DNA, the CDR3 is TGTGCCAGCAGTTTAGTGGTGGGAGGCTCTGGAAACACCATATATTTT. Translated: CASSLVVGGSGNTIYF. Drawing the rest from reference TRBV28 and TRBJ1-3, the complete variable domain is DVKVTQSSRYLVKRTGEKVFLECVQDMDHENMFWYRQDPGLGLRLIYFSYDVKMKEKGDIPEGYSVSREKKERFSLILESASTNQTSMYLCASSLVVGGSGNTIYFGEGSWLTVV.

V and J are TRBV28 and TRBJ1-5; 7 positions match TRBD1. Germline CDR1 MDHEN, CDR2 SYDVKM. The CDR3 extends over 15 amino acids. Written as DNA, the CDR3 is TGTGCGGCGCAGAGGGGGCAGGGGTATAATCAGCCCCAGCATTTT. Translated: CAAQRGQGYNQPQHF.

This sequence joins TRBV27 and TRBJ1-1, with 9 bases lining up with TRBD1. CDR3 length equals 14 residues. Per the germline V gene, CDR1 is MNHEY and CDR2 is SMNVEV (reference sequence). The V and J ends lost 7 bases and 4 bases, in that order; junction bases with no gene match: 7. The CDR3 is CASKLQGASTEAFF. The DNA of the CDR3 is TGTGCCAGCAAATTACAGGGGGCGAGCACTGAAGCTTTCTTT.

As to this clone: One end of the junction is discordant with germline, which a read error may explain. The rearrangement uses TRBV5-6 and TRBJ1-2; no definite D call. In germline, CDR1 is SGHDT, CDR2 YYEEEE. CDR3 length: 13 amino acids. CDR3 protein: CASNLAGRASYTF. The CDR3 nucleotides read TGTGCCAGCAACTTGGCAGGCCGAGCAAGCTACACCTTC. The full variable domain, in which reference TRBV5-6 and TRBJ1-2 provide the parts outside the CDR3, is DAGVTQSPTHLIKTRGQQVTLRCSPKSGHDTVSWYQQALGQGPQFIFQYYEEEERQRGNFPDRFSGHQFPNYSSELNVNALLLGDSALYLCASNLAGRASYTFGSGTRLTVV.

The chain couples TRBV29-1 to TRBJ2-1; tentatively, D is TRBD2 (5 bases). This CDR3 spans 14 amino acids. The germline V gene has CDR1 SQVTM and CDR2 ANQGSEA. Between the trimmed V and J ends, which lost 6 bases and 5 bases, there was a span of 17 bases. This chain's CDR3 is CSVVQRLLHNEQFF. The CDR3 DNA follows: TGCAGCGTCGTCCAAAGACTACTGCACAATGAGCAGTTCTTC.

The gene calls are TRBV25-1 and TRBJ2-5, with TRBD1 matching 8 bases. Trimming took 6 bases from V and 5 from J; bases not matched to a gene: 5. Germline CDR1 reads MGHDK; CDR2 reads SYGVNS. CDR3 size: 13 residues. In DNA form, the CDR3 reads TGTGCCAGCAGCCCTACAGGGGGGGAGACCCAGTACTTC. This translates into CASSPTGGETQYF.

This clone was observed a few times. The genes are TRBV30 and TRBJ1-1, with D tentatively TRBD1 (5 bases). Per germline, CDR1 GTSNPN and CDR2 SVGIG (reference sequence). V lost 5 bases to trimming and J lost 8 bases, with 12 bases between them. The CDR3 length is 11 residues. For the CDR3, the DNA is TGTGCCTGGTGGACAAGGAAAGAAGCTTTCTTT. Its translation is CAWWTRKEAFF. The full variable domain, its missing parts supplied by reference TRBV30 and TRBJ1-1, is SQTIHQWPATLVQPVGSPLSLECTVEGTSNPNLYWYRQAAGRGLQLLFYSVGIGQISSEVPQNLSASRPQDRQFILSSKKLLLSDSGFYLCAWWTRKEAFFGQGTRLTVV.